This entry lists 28 T cell receptor beta chains sequenced from one sample in a study of OX40 agonist ivuxolimab in advanced cancers. Sequencing used immunoSEQ multiplex PCR; TCRdb keeps in-frame clones, though not all of them. The data hold more than 50,000 clones, with around 87% observed a single time. The sample in question was CD4+ or CD8+ T cells sorted from blood, obtained in a trial of the OX40 agonist ivuxolimab. These receptors were obtained from an adult with an advanced solid tumor such as melanoma, head and neck, liver or kidney cancer.

The V call is TRBV2, the J call TRBJ2-1, with 15 bases that match TRBD2. CDR1 SNHLY and CDR2 FYNNEI come from the germline V gene. Germline trimming cut 7 bases from V and 4 bases from J; bases unmatched to any gene: 2. The CDR3 is 15 amino acids. The CDR3 DNA is TGTGCCAGCAAGGGGACTAGCGGGGGGTACAATGAGCAGTTCTTC. The encoded protein is CASKGTSGGYNEQFF.

The gene calls are TRBV9 and TRBJ2-3; weak D call: TRBD2 (7 bases). The germline V and J ends were trimmed by 4 bases and 0 bases, with 9 bases remaining between them. Germline V gene data show CDR1 as SGDLS and CDR2 as YYNGEE. The CDR3 is 14 amino acids. The CDR3 DNA sequence: TGTGCCAGCAGCAAGGGGGGGAGCACAGATACGCAGTATTTT. This encodes CASSKGGSTDTQYF.

The chain is built from TRBV6-6 and TRBJ1-4, with TRBD1 as a possible D gene (5 bases). Germline CDR1 reads MNHNY; CDR2 reads SVGAGI (reference sequence). Trimming shortened V by 4 bases and J by 7 bases, and 16 bases separated the two germline ends. This CDR3 region has 15 residues. Here the CDR3 reads CASSSHLAGSEKLFF. The CDR3 DNA reads TGTGCCAGCAGTTCCCACCTAGCAGGGTCTGAAAAACTGTTTTTT.

V and J are TRBV25-1 and TRBJ1-3, with D possibly matching TRBD1 (6 bases). This CDR3 contains 16 residues. The V end lost 4 bases, the J end lost 3 bases, and 16 bases lay between the germline ends. Germline CDR1 MGHDK, CDR2 SYGVNS. The CDR3 bases are TGTGCCAGCAGTGCCCGAGGGGGGGCGCGTGGAAACACCATATATTTT. It translates to CASSARGGARGNTIYF.

The chain is built from TRBV2 and TRBJ1-1; a possible D gene is TRBD1 (5 bases). The ends were cut back, 1 base at V and 1 base at J, with 10 bases in the middle. This CDR3 has 15 residues. The germline gives CDR1 SNHLY, CDR2 FYNNEI. The CDR3 reads CASSEGGSKNTEAFF. Written as DNA, the CDR3 is TGTGCCAGCAGTGAAGGGGGGAGTAAGAACACTGAAGCTTTCTTT.

Worth noting for this clone: In the same sample, other DNA sequences code for this CDR3. The chain employs TRBV25-1 and TRBJ1-5, with 11 bases lining up with TRBD1. V lost 6 bases to trimming and J lost 4 bases; unmatched junction nucleotides: 2. CDR1 MGHDK and CDR2 SYGVNS come from the germline V gene. The CDR3 covers 14 residues. The CDR3 loop reads CASRGQGGNQPQHF. The DNA of the CDR3 is TGTGCCAGCAGGGGACAGGGGGGGAATCAGCCCCAGCATTTT.

The chain has TRBV9 and TRBJ2-2; 11 bases fit TRBD2. Germline CDR1 and CDR2: SGDLS and YYNGEE. CDR3 length: 16 residues. Trimming removed 2 bases from V and 1 base from J; junction bases left unmatched: 1. The CDR3 reads CASSVLAGGNTGELFF. In nucleotides, the CDR3 is TGTGCCAGCAGCGTCCTAGCGGGAGGGAACACCGGGGAGCTGTTTTTT.

CDR3 bases: TGTGCCAGCAGCATGGGACAGATCGGAGAGCGTTACACCTTC. Its protein is CASSMGQIGERYTF. The V and J genes are TRBV6-5 and TRBJ1-2; 7 nucleotides match TRBD1. The CDR3 runs to 14 residues. The germline CDR1 and CDR2 sequences are MNHEY and SVGAGI. Trimming at V came to 6 bases and at J to 11 bases, leaving 15 bases not matched to a gene.

The rearrangement uses TRBV19 and TRBJ1-5; 7 positions agree with TRBD1. V lost 4 bases to trimming and J lost 3 bases; unmatched junction nucleotides: 9. CDR3 size: 16 residues. Germline V gene data show CDR1 as LNHDA and CDR2 as SQIVND (reference sequence). CDR3 amino acids: CASSNSRQGINQPQHF. In nucleotides, the CDR3 is TGTGCCAGTAGTAATTCCAGACAGGGAATCAATCAGCCCCAGCATTTT.

The rearrangement joins TRBV15 to TRBJ2-7; no firm D call. The germline gives CDR1 LNHNV, CDR2 YYDKDF (reference sequence). This CDR3 comprises 19 residues. Between the trimmed V and J ends, which lost 0 bases and 0 bases, there was a span of 21 bases. In nucleotides, the CDR3 is TGTGCCACCAGCAGAGATCTGGTAGGGCAGGCCCCTTACTCCTACGAGCAGTACGTC. The encoded protein is CATSRDLVGQAPYSYEQYV.

This chain's CDR3 is CASSVGQGNQPQHF. The CDR3 nucleotides read TGTGCCAGCAGCGTAGGACAGGGGAATCAGCCCCAGCATTTT. The chain employs TRBV9 and TRBJ1-5; 8 nucleotides align to TRBD1. After removal of 0 bases from V and 4 bases from J, the junction contained 0 bases not matched to a gene. The germline V gene has CDR1 SGDLS and CDR2 YYNGEE. CDR3 size: 14 residues.

The CDR3 DNA follows: TGCGCCAGCAGCTCGGCGGTGTCCAGGGAGACCCAGTACTTC. It is translated as CASSSAVSRETQYF. V and J are TRBV5-1 and TRBJ2-5; D is unclear. Trimming removed 3 bases at V and 5 bases at J, with 14 bases between. Germline loops: CDR1 SGHRS, CDR2 YFSETQ. CDR3 length equals 14 residues.

The genes are TRBV2 and TRBJ1-1; the D is unclear. The CDR3 covers 11 residues. Trimming removed 5 bases from V and 6 bases from J, with 7 bases in between. Germline loops: CDR1 SNHLY, CDR2 FYNNEI. The CDR3 is CASSPVAEAFF. The DNA of the CDR3 is TGTGCCAGCAGTCCCGTCGCTGAAGCTTTCTTT.

V gene TRBV15 combines with J gene TRBJ2-2, with D unclear. V lost 0 bases, J lost 5 bases, and 7 bases lay in between. Germline V gene lookup returns CDR1 LNHNV and CDR2 YYDKDF (reference sequence). The length of the CDR3 is 14 residues. The CDR3, as DNA: TGTGCCACCAGCAGAGATCTCCCAACCGGGGAGCTGTTTTTT. Translated: CATSRDLPTGELFF. The whole variable domain, filled in from reference TRBV15 and TRBJ2-2, reads DAMVIQNPRYQVTQFGKPVTLSCSQTLNHNVMYWYQQKSSQAPKLLFHYYDKDFNNEADTPDNFQSRRPNTSFCFLDIRSPGLGDTAMYLCATSRDLPTGELFFGEGSRLTVL.

CDR3: CASSYWGNEQFF. CDR3 DNA: TGTGCCAGCAGCTACTGGGGGAATGAGCAGTTCTTC. The V call is TRBV6-1, the J call TRBJ2-1, with D perhaps given as TRBD1 or TRBD2 (5 bases each). Germline V gene sequence: CDR1 MNHNS, CDR2 SASEGT. This CDR3 is built from 12 residues. Trimming removed 6 bases at V and 7 bases at J, with 10 bases between.

About this clone: A junction boundary mismatches the germline segment, possibly from a read error. This specimen includes other DNA sequences encoding the same CDR3. The chain carries TRBV25-1 and TRBJ2-2, with D tentatively TRBD2 (6 bases). Germline CDR1 is MGHDK and CDR2 is SYGVNS. This CDR3 spans 15 amino acids. CDR3 sequence (DNA): TGTGCCAGCAGTGATCGGGGGAGAAGCACCGGGGAACTGTTTTTT. This encodes CASSDRGRSTGELFF.

The genes are TRBV7-6 and TRBJ2-5; D ambiguous. The germline CDR1 and CDR2 sequences are SGHVS and FNYEAQ. This CDR3 comprises 11 residues. Trimming removed 4 bases at V and 4 bases at J, with 4 bases between. The CDR3 DNA follows: TGTGCCAGCAGCTCTTCAGAGACCCAGTACTTC. Protein: CASSSSETQYF.

The rearrangement uses TRBV6-5 and TRBJ1-1, with D possibly being TRBD1 (5 bases). CDR1 and CDR2 from the germline V gene are MNHEY and SVGAGI. V was clipped by 0 bases and J by 7 bases, with 15 bases between them. The CDR3 runs to 15 residues. The CDR3 DNA follows: TGTGCCAGCAGTTACTCGGCAGGGTCGTACGGTGAAGCTTTCTTT. It is translated as CASSYSAGSYGEAFF.

The rearrangement links TRBV5-1 to TRBJ1-3; the D is unclear. V lost 4 bases and J 0 bases, leaving 17 bases between the germline ends. The V gene's germline CDR1 is SGHRS and CDR2 YFSETQ. The length of the CDR3 is 17 residues. The CDR3 reads CASSPERPGLSGNTIYF. As DNA, the CDR3 is TGCGCCAGCAGCCCGGAGCGGCCAGGCCTCTCTGGAAACACCATATATTTT. Complete variable domain (other parts from reference TRBV5-1 and TRBJ1-3): KAGVTQTPRYLIKTRGQQVTLSCSPISGHRSVSWYQQTPGQGLQFLFEYFSETQRNKGNFPGRFSGRQFSNSRSEMNVSTLELGDSALYLCASSPERPGLSGNTIYFGEGSWLTVV.

The V and J genes are TRBV19 and TRBJ2-3, with no clear D. V lost 1 base and J 3 bases, leaving 11 bases between the germline ends. Germline V gene data show CDR1 as LNHDA and CDR2 as SQIVND (reference sequence). This CDR3 has 15 residues. The CDR3 DNA reads as TGTGCCAGTAGTATAGCATTTGTGGGGACAGATACGCAGTATTTT. This translates into CASSIAFVGTDTQYF.

The rearrangement joins TRBV6-1 to TRBJ2-7; D is uncertain. CDR1 MNHNS and CDR2 SASEGT come from the germline V gene. V was shortened by 5 bases and J by 3 bases, with 11 bases between the two germline ends. The CDR3 consists of 13 residues. The CDR3 region has the DNA TGTGCCAGCAGTCGGGTGACGGGCTACGAGCAGTACGTC. Encoded protein: CASSRVTGYEQYV.

The chain links TRBV7-2 to TRBJ1-2; D is unclear. V dropped 5 bases and J dropped 4 bases, with 14 bases sitting between them. Germline V gene data show CDR1 as SGHTA and CDR2 as FQGNSA. The CDR3 has 14 residues. The CDR3 nucleotides are TGTGCCAGCAGCCCCGGGTCCAATCTCTATGGCTACACCTTC. Its protein is CASSPGSNLYGYTF. The full variable domain, with the rest looked up from reference TRBV7-2 and TRBJ1-2, is GAGVSQSPSNKVTEKGKDVELRCDPISGHTALYWYRQSLGQGLEFLIYFQGNSAPDKSGLPSDRFSAERTGGSVSTLTIQRTQQEDSAVYLCASSPGSNLYGYTFGSGTRLTVV.

The chain has TRBV6-6 and TRBJ1-1, with 9 bases lining up with TRBD1. The J segment lost 4 bases and the V segment lost 9 bases, leaving 9 bases of the junction unmatched. CDR1 is MNHNY, CDR2 SVGAGI, per germline (reference sequence). This CDR3 contains 14 residues. CDR3 region: CASRSGTGTTEAFF. CDR3 nucleotide sequence: TGTGCCAGTAGGTCCGGGACAGGGACCACTGAAGCTTTCTTT.

This clone was seen only once. The V call is TRBV29-1, the J call TRBJ2-2; D is ambiguous. This CDR3 region has 12 residues. Germline V CDR1 and CDR2: SQVTM, ANQGSEA. Trimming stripped 3 bases from V and 2 bases from J, with 4 bases between. The CDR3 sequence: CSVDSNTGELFF. The DNA of the CDR3 is TGCAGCGTTGACAGCAACACCGGGGAGCTGTTTTTT.

The rearrangement joins TRBV6-5 to TRBJ2-1; TRBD1 aligns across 12 bases. CDR3 length: 15 residues. CDR1 is MNHEY and CDR2 is SVGAGI in the germline V gene. V shed 2 bases, J shed 15 bases, and the junction held 11 bases outside the gene matches. CDR3 nucleotide sequence: TGTGCCAGCAGTTACGAGGGGACAGGGGGCCGAGAGAGGTTCTTC. This codes for CASSYEGTGGRERFF.

The chain recombines TRBV19 with TRBJ1-1; TRBD1 is a possible D gene (6 bases). CDR1 and CDR2 from the germline V gene are LNHDA and SQIVND (reference sequence). Trimming took 7 bases from V and 1 from J, leaving 13 bases between them. This CDR3 has 14 residues. The CDR3 reads CASTSYRENTEAFF. The CDR3 DNA sequence: TGTGCCAGTACCTCTTACAGGGAGAACACTGAAGCTTTCTTT.

The DNA for the CDR3 is TGCGCCAGCAGTGAGTCTGGGACAGGGGTACAAAATACGCAGTATTTT. Its translation: CASSESGTGVQNTQYF. V usage is TRBV10-1 and J usage is TRBJ2-3; TRBD1 aligns across 10 bases. Trimming took 0 bases from V and 7 from J; bases not matched to a gene: 7. Per the germline V gene, CDR1 is WNHNN and CDR2 is SYGVQD (reference sequence). This CDR3 has 16 amino acids.

The V and J genes are TRBV28 and TRBJ2-6; D ambiguous. Germline-derived CDR1 and CDR2 are MDHEN and SYDVKM. This CDR3 spans 14 amino acids. V gave up 5 bases and J gave up 5 bases, with 10 bases separating them. This CDR3 is CASSENARANVLTF. CDR3 sequence (DNA): TGTGCCAGCAGTGAAAACGCTCGGGCCAACGTCCTGACTTTC.